This is a list of T cell receptor beta chains from one sample in a study of a mutant IDH1 vaccine in newly diagnosed glioma. Only in-frame clones appear in the TCRdb table, and some are missing; sequencing was by immunoSEQ multiplex PCR. The table includes tens of thousands of clones, about 91% detected once. No antigen has been assigned to these receptors. The specimen comprised PBMCs, sampled from a glioma patient whose treatment included an IDH1 peptide vaccine. The receptors stem from a woman between 45 and 65 years old with glioma. CDR3s include the opening cysteine and the closing phenylalanine or tryptophan. The D gene is left open where the match is weak. A row's size may be missing; if present it is once, few, many or a size class.

j_gene,abundance,v_gene,d_gene,CDR3aa,CDR3nt
TRBJ2-7,NA,TRBV28,TRBD2,CASSETLAGTYEQYF,TGTGCCAGCAGCGAAACACTAGCGGGAACCTACGAGCAGTACTTC
TRBJ2-7,NA,TRBV5-6,NA,CASSRRVDYEQYF,TGTGCCAGCAGCCGTCGGGTAGACTACGAGCAGTACTTC
TRBJ2-1,NA,TRBV5-1,TRBD1,CASSPPGQGRSNEQFF,TGCGCCAGCAGCCCCCCGGGACAGGGAAGAAGCAATGAGCAGTTCTTC
TRBJ2-1,NA,TRBV10-3,TRBD2,CAITTGLAKGQFF,TGTGCCATCACTACCGGACTAGCGAAGGGGCAGTTCTTC
TRBJ2-7,NA,TRBV6-1,NA,CASGENRVTYEQYF,TGTGCCAGCGGAGAAAACAGGGTTACCTACGAGCAGTACTTC
TRBJ2-3,NA,TRBV11-2,NA,CASSLTMTPDTQYF,TGTGCCAGCAGCCTGACAATGACCCCAGATACGCAGTATTTT
TRBJ2-5,NA,TRBV14,TRBD1,CASSRKQGYQETQYF,TGTGCCAGCAGCCGAAAACAGGGGTACCAAGAGACCCAGTACTTC
TRBJ2-1,once,TRBV29-1,TRBD2,CSAWGRRGRAKSYNEQFF,TGCAGCGCCTGGGGCCGGCGCGGGAGGGCCAAGTCCTACAATGAGCAGTTCTTC
TRBJ2-3,NA,TRBV27,TRBD2,CASSFFASGRILAGTDTQYF,TGTGCCAGCAGTTTTTTTGCGAGCGGGAGGATCCTAGCCGGCACAGATACGCAGTATTTT
TRBJ1-1,NA,TRBV5-1,NA,CASSPGPLNTEAFF,TGCGCCAGCAGCCCGGGACCTTTGAACACTGAAGCTTTCTTT
TRBJ2-7,NA,TRBV10-3,NA,CAISHYPRGTNSYEQYF,TGTGCCATCAGCCACTACCCAAGGGGGACAAACTCCTACGAGCAGTACTTC
TRBJ1-6,NA,TRBV5-8,NA,CASSFIKGALSSYNSPLHF,TGTGCCAGCAGCTTCATTAAGGGTGCCCTAAGCTCCTATAATTCACCCCTCCACTTT
TRBJ2-7,NA,TRBV28,NA,CASSPLTGSYEQYF,TGTGCCAGCAGTCCGTTGACTGGCTCCTACGAGCAGTACTTC
TRBJ2-7,NA,TRBV14,NA,CASSQLRAVWGQYF,TGTGCCAGCAGCCAACTTCGGGCAGTTTGGGGGCAGTACTTC
TRBJ1-2,NA,TRBV11-2,NA,CASSLESRDGYTF,TGTGCCAGCAGCTTAGAGTCCAGGGACGGCTACACCTTC
TRBJ1-6,NA,TRBV29-1,NA,CSVRTDSNSPLHF,TGCAGCGTACGGACAGATAGCAATTCACCCCTCCACTTT
TRBJ1-2,NA,TRBV5-4,NA,CASSLPARFGYTF,TGTGCCAGCAGCTTGCCGGCACGATTCGGCTACACCTTC
TRBJ2-4,NA,TRBV18,TRBD2,CASSPGLAGVDIQYF,TGTGCCAGCTCACCAGGACTAGCGGGAGTGGACATTCAGTACTTC
TRBJ2-3,few,TRBV5-1,TRBD2,CASSFSGKTDTQYF,TGCGCCAGCAGCTTTAGCGGGAAAACAGATACGCAGTATTTT
TRBJ2-7,NA,TRBV21-1,NA,CAARGGHEQYF,TGTGCCGCCAGGGGGGGCCACGAGCAGTACTTC
TRBJ1-5,NA,TRBV7-9,NA,CASSLALGDQPQHF,TGTGCCAGCAGCTTAGCCCTGGGAGATCAGCCCCAGCATTTT
TRBJ2-7,NA,TRBV10-2,NA,CASSELGHEQYF,TGCGCCAGCAGTGAGTTGGGCCACGAGCAGTACTTC
TRBJ2-2,once,TRBV12-2,NA,CASRLGGPWNTGELFF,TGTGCAAGTCGCCTAGGAGGGCCCTGGAACACCGGGGAGCTGTTTTTT
TRBJ2-4,NA,TRBV2,NA,CASSIRDPQTADIQYF,TGTGCCAGCAGCATTCGGGACCCCCAAACGGCGGACATTCAGTACTTC
TRBJ2-1,NA,TRBV18,NA,CASSPTDGDYNEQFF,TGTGCCAGCTCACCAACGGACGGGGACTACAATGAGCAGTTCTTC
TRBJ1-5,NA,TRBV6-6,TRBD1,CASSHSGGGQPQHF,TGTGCCAGCAGCCACTCAGGGGGCGGTCAGCCCCAGCATTTT
TRBJ2-2,NA,TRBV10-3,NA,CAIRYRDQTGELFF,TGTGCCATCAGATACAGGGATCAGACCGGGGAGCTGTTTTTT
TRBJ2-1,NA,TRBV10-3,NA,CAISESTPGGSSYNEQFF,TGTGCCATCAGTGAGTCGACTCCCGGCGGGTCCTCCTACAATGAGCAGTTCTTC
TRBJ1-1,NA,TRBV30,NA,CAWRRGGADTEAFF,TGTGCCTGGCGCCGAGGCGGGGCGGACACTGAAGCTTTCTTT
TRBJ2-7,NA,TRBV18,NA,CASSPRDSGNSYEQYF,TGTGCCAGCTCACCTAGAGATAGCGGAAACTCCTACGAGCAGTACTTC
TRBJ2-5,once,TRBV7-9,TRBD1,CASSSRGPETQYF,TGTGCCAGCAGCTCCAGGGGGCCAGAGACCCAGTACTTC
TRBJ2-2,NA,TRBV4-1,NA,CASSGGTNTGELFF,TGCGCCAGCAGCGGCGGGACCAACACCGGGGAGCTGTTTTTT
TRBJ2-2,NA,TRBV7-9,NA,CASSYTGLAGELFF,TGTGCCAGCAGCTATACAGGGTTGGCCGGGGAGCTGTTTTTT
TRBJ2-7,NA,TRBV4-2,NA,CASSQDQGGYEQYF,TGTGCCAGCAGCCAAGATCAAGGGGGCTACGAGCAGTACTTC
TRBJ1-6,once,TRBV27,NA,CASRRDSFNSPLHF,TGTGCCAGCAGGCGGGACTCTTTCAATTCACCCCTCCACTTT
TRBJ2-5,NA,TRBV15,NA,CATSRAQYQETQYF,TGTGCCACCAGCAGAGCACAGTACCAAGAGACCCAGTACTTC
TRBJ2-3,NA,TRBV6-1,NA,CASTLQGYTDTQYF,TGTGCCAGCACCCTACAGGGTTACACAGATACGCAGTATTTT
TRBJ2-7,NA,TRBV7-7,NA,CASSLRVGTPYEQYF,TGTGCTAGCAGCTTAAGGGTGGGGACGCCCTACGAGCAGTACTTC
TRBJ1-5,once,TRBV7-9,NA,CASSPRDRPGSGNQPQHF,TGTGCCAGCAGCCCGCGGGACCGACCGGGCTCGGGTAATCAGCCCCAGCATTTT
TRBJ1-2,NA,TRBV30,NA,CAWSVKGGRPSYGYTF,TGTGCCTGGAGTGTAAAGGGGGGCAGGCCTTCCTATGGCTACACCTTC
TRBJ1-5,NA,TRBV2,NA,CASSEAGKRGRVQPQHF,TGTGCCAGCAGTGAAGCGGGAAAGAGAGGGAGGGTCCAGCCCCAGCATTTT
TRBJ2-7,NA,TRBV6-1,NA,CASQGQSAYEQYF,TGTGCCAGCCAAGGACAGTCGGCCTACGAGCAGTACTTC
TRBJ2-3,NA,TRBV10-3,NA,CAISESWQGHTDTQYF,TGTGCCATCAGTGAGTCGTGGCAGGGGCACACAGATACGCAGTATTTT
TRBJ2-7,NA,TRBV28,TRBD2,CASSQLAGAPIEQYF,TGTGCCAGCAGCCAACTAGCGGGAGCTCCAATCGAGCAGTACTTC
TRBJ2-3,NA,TRBV6-1,TRBD1,CASSLGQGATDTQYF,TGTGCCAGCAGTCTGGGACAGGGGGCAACAGATACGCAGTATTTT
TRBJ2-2,NA,TRBV19,TRBD2,CASTSLGLEAGELFF,TGTGCCAGTACCAGCTTGGGACTAGAAGCCGGGGAGCTGTTTTTT
TRBJ2-7,NA,TRBV11-2,TRBD2,CAVPGRDPYEQYF,TGTGCCGTCCCGGGGAGGGATCCCTACGAGCAGTACTTC
TRBJ2-1,NA,TRBV7-9,NA,CASSKSGAREDEQFF,TGTGCCAGCAGCAAATCGGGAGCGAGGGAAGATGAGCAGTTCTTC
TRBJ2-7,NA,TRBV5-1,TRBD1,CASSLAPGTGLPYEQYF,TGCGCCAGCAGCTTGGCGCCCGGGACAGGGCTTCCCTACGAGCAGTACTTC
TRBJ2-1,NA,TRBV5-6,NA,CASSLWVHYNEQFF,TGTGCCAGCAGCCTATGGGTCCACTACAATGAGCAGTTCTTC